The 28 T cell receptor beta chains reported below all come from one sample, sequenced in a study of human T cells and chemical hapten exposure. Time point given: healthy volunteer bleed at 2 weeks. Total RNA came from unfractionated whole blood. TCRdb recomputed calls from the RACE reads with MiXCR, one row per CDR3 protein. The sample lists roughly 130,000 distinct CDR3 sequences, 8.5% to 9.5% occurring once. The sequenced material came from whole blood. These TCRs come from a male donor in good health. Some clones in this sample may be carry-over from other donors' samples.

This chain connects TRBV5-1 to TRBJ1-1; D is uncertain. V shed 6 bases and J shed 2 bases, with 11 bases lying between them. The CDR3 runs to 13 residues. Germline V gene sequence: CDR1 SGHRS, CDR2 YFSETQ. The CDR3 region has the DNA TGCGCCAGCATGCTAGGGAAAAACACTGAAGCTTTCTTT. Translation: CASMLGKNTEAFF.

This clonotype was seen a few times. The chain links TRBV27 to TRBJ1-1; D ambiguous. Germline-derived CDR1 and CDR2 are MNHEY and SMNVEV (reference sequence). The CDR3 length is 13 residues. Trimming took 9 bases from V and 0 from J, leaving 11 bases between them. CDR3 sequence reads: CASAYGLNTEAFF. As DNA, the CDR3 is TGTGCCAGTGCCTACGGGCTGAACACTGAAGCTTTCTTT.

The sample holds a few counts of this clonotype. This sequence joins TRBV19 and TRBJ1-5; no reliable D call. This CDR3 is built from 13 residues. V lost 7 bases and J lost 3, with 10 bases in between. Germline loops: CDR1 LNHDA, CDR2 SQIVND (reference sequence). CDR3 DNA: TGTGCCAGTAAAAGGGCCTTCAATCAGCCCCAGCATTTT. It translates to CASKRAFNQPQHF.

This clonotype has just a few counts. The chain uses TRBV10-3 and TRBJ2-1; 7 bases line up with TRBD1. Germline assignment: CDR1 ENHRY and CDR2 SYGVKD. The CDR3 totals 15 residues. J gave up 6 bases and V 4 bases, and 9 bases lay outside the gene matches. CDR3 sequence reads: CAISATRQGTNEQFF. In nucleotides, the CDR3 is TGTGCCATCAGTGCGACCCGACAGGGAACCAATGAGCAGTTCTTC.

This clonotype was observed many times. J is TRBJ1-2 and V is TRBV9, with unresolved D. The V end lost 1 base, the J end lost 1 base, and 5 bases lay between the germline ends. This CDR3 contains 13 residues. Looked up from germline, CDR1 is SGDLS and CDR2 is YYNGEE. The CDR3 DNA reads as TGTGCCAGCAGCGTACATCATAACTATGGCTACACCTTC. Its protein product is CASSVHHNYGYTF.

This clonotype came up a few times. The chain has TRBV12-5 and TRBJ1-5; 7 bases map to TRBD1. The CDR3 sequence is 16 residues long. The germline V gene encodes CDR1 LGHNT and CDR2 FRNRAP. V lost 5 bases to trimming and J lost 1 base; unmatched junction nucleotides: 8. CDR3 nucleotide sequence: TGTGCTAGTGGTAGTGACAGGGTAAGCAGCAATCAGCCCCAGCATTTT. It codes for CASGSDRVSSNQPQHF. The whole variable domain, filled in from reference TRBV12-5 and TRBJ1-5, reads DARVTQTPRHKVTEMGQEVTMRCQPILGHNTVFWYRQTMMQGLELLAYFRNRAPLDDSGMPKDRFSAEMPDATLATLKIQPSEPRDSAVYFCASGSDRVSSNQPQHFGDGTRLSIL.

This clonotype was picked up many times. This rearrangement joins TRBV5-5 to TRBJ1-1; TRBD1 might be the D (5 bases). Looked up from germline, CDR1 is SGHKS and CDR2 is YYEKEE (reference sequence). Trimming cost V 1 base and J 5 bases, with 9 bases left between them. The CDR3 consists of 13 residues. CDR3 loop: CASSLRRETEAFF. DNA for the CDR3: TGTGCCAGCAGCTTGCGCAGGGAGACTGAAGCTTTCTTT.

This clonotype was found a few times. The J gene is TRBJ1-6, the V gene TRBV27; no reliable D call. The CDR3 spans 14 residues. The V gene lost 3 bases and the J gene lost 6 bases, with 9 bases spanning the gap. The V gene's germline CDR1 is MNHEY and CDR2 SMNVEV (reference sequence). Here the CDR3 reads CASSLVAANSPLHF. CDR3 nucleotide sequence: TGTGCCAGCAGTTTGGTTGCAGCTAATTCACCCCTCCACTTT.

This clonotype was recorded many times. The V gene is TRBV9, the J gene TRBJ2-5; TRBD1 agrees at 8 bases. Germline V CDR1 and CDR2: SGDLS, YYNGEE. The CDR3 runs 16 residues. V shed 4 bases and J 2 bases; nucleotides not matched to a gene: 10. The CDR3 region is CASSKGTGVQQETQYF. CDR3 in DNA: TGTGCCAGCAGCAAAGGGACAGGCGTCCAGCAAGAGACCCAGTACTTC.

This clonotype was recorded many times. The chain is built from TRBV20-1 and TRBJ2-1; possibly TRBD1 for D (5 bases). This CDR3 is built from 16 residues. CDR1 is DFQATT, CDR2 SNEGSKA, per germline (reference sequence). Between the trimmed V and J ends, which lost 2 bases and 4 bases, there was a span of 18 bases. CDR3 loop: CSARSPQALLYNEQFF. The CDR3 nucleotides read TGCAGTGCTAGATCCCCACAGGCGCTACTTTACAATGAGCAGTTCTTC.

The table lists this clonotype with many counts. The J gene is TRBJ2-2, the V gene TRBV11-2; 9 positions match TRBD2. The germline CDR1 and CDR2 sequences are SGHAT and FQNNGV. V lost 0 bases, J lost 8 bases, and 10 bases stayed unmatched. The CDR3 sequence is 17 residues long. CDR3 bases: TGTGCCAGCAGCTTAGATCAAGTTAGCGGGAGTGCGGGGGAGCTGTTTTTT. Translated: CASSLDQVSGSAGELFF.

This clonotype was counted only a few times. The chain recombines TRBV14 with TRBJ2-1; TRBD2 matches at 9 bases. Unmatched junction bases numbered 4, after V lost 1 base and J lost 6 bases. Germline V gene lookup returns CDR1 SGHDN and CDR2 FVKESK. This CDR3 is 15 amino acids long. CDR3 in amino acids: CASSQGLAVRNEQFF. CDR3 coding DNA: TGTGCCAGCAGCCAAGGACTAGCGGTACGCAATGAGCAGTTCTTC.

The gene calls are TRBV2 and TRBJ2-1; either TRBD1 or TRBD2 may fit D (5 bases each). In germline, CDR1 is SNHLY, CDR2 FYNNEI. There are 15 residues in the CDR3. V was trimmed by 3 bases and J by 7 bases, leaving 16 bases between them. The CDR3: CASSEGPVSGNEQFF. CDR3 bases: TGTGCCAGCAGTGAGGGGCCGGTCTCGGGAAATGAGCAGTTCTTC.

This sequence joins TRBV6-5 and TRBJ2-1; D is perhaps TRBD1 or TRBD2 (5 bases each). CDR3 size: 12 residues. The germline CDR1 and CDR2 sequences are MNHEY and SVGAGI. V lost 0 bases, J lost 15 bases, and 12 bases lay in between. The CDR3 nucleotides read TGTGCCAGCAGTTACTCCCAGGGAGAACGGTTCTTC. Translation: CASSYSQGERFF.

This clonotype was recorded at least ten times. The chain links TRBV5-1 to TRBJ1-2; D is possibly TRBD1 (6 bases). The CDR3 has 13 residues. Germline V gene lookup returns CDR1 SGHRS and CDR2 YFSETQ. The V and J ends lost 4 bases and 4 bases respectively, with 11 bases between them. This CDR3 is CASSPGQIYGYTF. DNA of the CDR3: TGCGCCAGCAGCCCCGGACAGATCTATGGCTACACCTTC.

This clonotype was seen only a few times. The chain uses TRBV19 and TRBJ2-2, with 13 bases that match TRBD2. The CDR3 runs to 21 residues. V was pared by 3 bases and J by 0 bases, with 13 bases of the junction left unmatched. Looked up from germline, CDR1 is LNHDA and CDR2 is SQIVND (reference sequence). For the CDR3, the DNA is TGTGCCAGTAGTATGAAAGGGACTAGCGGGGAGTGGATACCGAACACCGGGGAGCTGTTTTTT. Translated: CASSMKGTSGEWIPNTGELFF.

CDR3 sequence: CASSPESGSGANVLTF. For the CDR3, the DNA is TGTGCCAGCTCACCAGAATCAGGGTCGGGGGCCAACGTCCTGACTTTC. The chain has TRBV18 and TRBJ2-6, with TRBD1 as a possible D gene (5 bases). Germline loops: CDR1 KGHSH, CDR2 LQKENI. The CDR3 is 16 residues long. Deletions cut 2 bases from V and 4 bases from J, with 12 bases between.

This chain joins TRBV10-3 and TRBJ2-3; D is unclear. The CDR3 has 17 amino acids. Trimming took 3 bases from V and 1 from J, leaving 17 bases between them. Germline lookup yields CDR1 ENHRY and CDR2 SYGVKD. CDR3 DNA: TGTGCCATCAGTGACCCTTTCCGATGGGGTGGCACAGATACGCAGTATTTT. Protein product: CAISDPFRWGGTDTQYF.

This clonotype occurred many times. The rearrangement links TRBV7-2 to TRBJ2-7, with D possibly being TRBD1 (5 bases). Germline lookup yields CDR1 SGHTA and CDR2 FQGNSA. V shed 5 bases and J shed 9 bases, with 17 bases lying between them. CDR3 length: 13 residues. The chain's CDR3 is CASSHEPRVLQYF. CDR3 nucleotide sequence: TGTGCCAGCAGCCACGAGCCCAGGGTCTTGCAGTACTTC.

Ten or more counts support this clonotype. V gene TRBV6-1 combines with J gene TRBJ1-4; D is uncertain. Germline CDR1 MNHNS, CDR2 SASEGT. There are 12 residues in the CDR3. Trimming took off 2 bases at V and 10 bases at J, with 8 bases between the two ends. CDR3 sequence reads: CASSEPSGKLFF. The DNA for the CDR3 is TGTGCCAGCAGTGAACCGTCAGGAAAACTGTTTTTT.

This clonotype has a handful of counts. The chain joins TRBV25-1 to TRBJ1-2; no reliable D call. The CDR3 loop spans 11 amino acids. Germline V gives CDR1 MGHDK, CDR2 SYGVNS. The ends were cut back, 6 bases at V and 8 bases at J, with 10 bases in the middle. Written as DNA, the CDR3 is TGTGCCAGCAGCGGGGTCGCGGGCTACACCTTC. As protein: CASSGVAGYTF.

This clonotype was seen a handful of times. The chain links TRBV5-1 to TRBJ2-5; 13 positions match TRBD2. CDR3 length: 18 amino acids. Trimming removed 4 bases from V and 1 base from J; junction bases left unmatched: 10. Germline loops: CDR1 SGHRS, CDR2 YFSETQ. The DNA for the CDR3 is TGCGCCAGCAGCCAAGGGACTAGCGGGGTGGCGGGCCAAGAGACCCAGTACTTC. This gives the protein CASSQGTSGVAGQETQYF.

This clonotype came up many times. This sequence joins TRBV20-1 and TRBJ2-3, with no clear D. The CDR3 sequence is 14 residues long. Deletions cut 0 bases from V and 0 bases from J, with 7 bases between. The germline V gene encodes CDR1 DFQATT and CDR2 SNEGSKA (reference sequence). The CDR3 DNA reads TGCAGTGCTAGAGATTACAGTAGCACAGATACGCAGTATTTT. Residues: CSARDYSSTDTQYF.

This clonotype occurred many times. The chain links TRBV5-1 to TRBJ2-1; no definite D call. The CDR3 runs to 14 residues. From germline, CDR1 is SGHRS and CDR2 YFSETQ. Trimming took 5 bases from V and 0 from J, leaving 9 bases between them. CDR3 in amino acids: CASRDHVSYNEQFF. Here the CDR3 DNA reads TGCGCCAGCAGAGACCATGTCTCCTACAATGAGCAGTTCTTC.

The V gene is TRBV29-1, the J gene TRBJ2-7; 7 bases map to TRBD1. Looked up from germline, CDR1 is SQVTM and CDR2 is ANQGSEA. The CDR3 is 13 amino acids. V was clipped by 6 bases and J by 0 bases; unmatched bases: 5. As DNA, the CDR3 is TGCAGCGTGGTCGACAGGGCCTCCTACGAGCAGTACTTC. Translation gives CSVVDRASYEQYF.

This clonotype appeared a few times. CDR3 residues: CASSLYGSLPSTDTQYF. The CDR3 DNA is TGCGCCAGCAGCTTGTATGGCTCCCTACCTAGCACAGATACGCAGTATTTT. This chain uses TRBV5-1 with TRBJ2-3; no definite D call. Trimming cost V 1 base and J 0 bases, with 15 bases left between them. From germline, CDR1 is SGHRS and CDR2 YFSETQ. CDR3 length: 17 amino acids.

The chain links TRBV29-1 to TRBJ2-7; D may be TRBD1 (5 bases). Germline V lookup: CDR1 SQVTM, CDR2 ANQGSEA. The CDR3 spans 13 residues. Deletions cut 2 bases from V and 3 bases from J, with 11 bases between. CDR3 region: CSVEKGQGYEQYF. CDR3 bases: TGCAGCGTTGAAAAGGGCCAGGGCTACGAGCAGTACTTC.

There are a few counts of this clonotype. CDR3: CASSEYPGTVYEQYF. Written as DNA, the CDR3 is TGTGCCAGCAGCGAATACCCCGGGACGGTCTACGAGCAGTACTTC. The genes are TRBV9 and TRBJ2-7; D may be TRBD1 or TRBD2 (5 bases each). The germline CDR1 and CDR2 sequences are SGDLS and YYNGEE. The CDR3 length is 15 residues. Trimming stripped 3 bases from V and 3 bases from J, with 16 bases between.